A selection of T cell receptor beta chains follows, all from one sample in a study of T cell changes during pregnancy in multiple sclerosis. Profiling relied on immunoSEQ multiplex PCR, and the TCRdb table lists in-frame clones only, not all of them. The sample holds 65,000 to 90,000 clones, roughly nine tenths seen once. Sequencing was performed on peripheral blood, taken in the first trimester of pregnancy. Source of these receptors: a female donor with multiple sclerosis, enrolled in a pregnancy study. The CDR3 runs from the conserved cysteine through the conserved F or W. D genes are given only for firm matches. Some rows mark clone size as missing; the rest say once, few, many or name a class of expanded clone.

D | size | J | V | CDR3 | DNA
TRBD2 | . | TRBJ2-1 | TRBV5-1 | CASSLQTSARLNEQFF | TGCGCCAGCAGCTTGCAGACTAGCGCTAGGTTAAATGAGCAGTTCTTC
. | . | TRBJ1-3 | TRBV29-1 | CSVDRANTIYF | TGCAGCGTTGACAGGGCGAACACCATATATTTT
TRBD1 | . | TRBJ1-3 | TRBV18 | CASSQGQVLAGNTIYF | TGTGCCAGCTCACAGGGACAGGTTTTAGCTGGAAACACCATATATTTT
. | . | TRBJ1-2 | TRBV7-2 | CASSSEDAQGYGYTF | TGTGCCAGCAGCTCAGAGGACGCCCAGGGGTATGGCTACACCTTC
TRBD1 | . | TRBJ2-7 | TRBV7-3 | CASSWGQGNEQYF | TGTGCCAGCAGCTGGGGACAGGGAAACGAGCAGTACTTC
TRBD1 | . | TRBJ2-7 | TRBV7-6 | CASSAGQGLGSYEQYF | TGTGCCAGCAGCGCCGGACAGGGTTTGGGCTCCTACGAGCAGTACTTC
TRBD1 | . | TRBJ1-5 | TRBV28 | CASSSLIGRRGRSPNQPQHF | TGTGCCAGCAGCTCCCTAATAGGGCGGAGGGGGCGCTCCCCCAATCAGCCCCAGCATTTT
. | . | TRBJ1-2 | TRBV7-2 | CASSLRPRGGLSNYGYTF | TGTGCCAGCAGCCTGCGCCCTCGGGGGGGTCTTTCTAACTATGGCTACACCTTC
. | . | TRBJ2-1 | TRBV11-2 | CASSLAGESYNEQFF | TGTGCCAGCAGCTTAGCGGGAGAGTCCTACAATGAGCAGTTCTTC
TRBD1 | . | TRBJ1-5 | TRBV7-9 | CASSLTRQGASDQPQHF | TGTGCCAGCAGCTTGACCCGACAGGGGGCGTCGGATCAGCCCCAGCATTTT
. | . | TRBJ1-2 | TRBV5-1 | CASSLGRHRYGYTF | TGCGCCAGCAGCTTAGGCAGGCACCGCTACGGCTACACCTTC
TRBD1 | . | TRBJ1-2 | TRBV7-6 | CASSPQAGLGDSYGYTF | TGTGCCAGCTCCCCCCAAGCAGGTCTTGGGGACAGCTATGGCTACACCTTC
TRBD1 | . | TRBJ2-7 | TRBV7-2 | CASSLAGGGEQYF | TGTGCCAGCAGCTTAGCAGGGGGCGGCGAGCAGTACTTC
. | . | TRBJ2-7 | TRBV6-1 | CASSEQELANLYEQYF | TGTGCCAGCAGTGAACAGGAGCTAGCGAACCTCTACGAGCAGTACTTC
TRBD1 | few | TRBJ1-1 | TRBV9 | CASSAQGQGTEAFF | TGTGCCAGCAGCGCACAGGGGCAGGGCACTGAAGCTTTCTTT
. | . | TRBJ2-7 | TRBV9 | CASSVEVEGEQYF | TGTGCCAGCAGCGTAGAGGTGGAGGGCGAGCAGTACTTC
. | . | TRBJ1-1 | TRBV7-2 | CASSLVFGRQEAFF | TGTGCCAGCAGCTTAGTTTTTGGGCGACAGGAAGCTTTCTTT
. | many | TRBJ2-3 | TRBV6-5 | CASSYGSRYATDTQYF | TGTGCCAGCAGTTACGGTTCTCGGTATGCCACAGATACGCAGTATTTT
TRBD1 | . | TRBJ2-3 | TRBV5-1 | CASSLNRGDTQYF | TGCGCCAGCAGCTTGAACAGGGGGGATACGCAGTATTTT
. | once | TRBJ2-7 | TRBV6-1 | CASSGRPVGVYEQYF | TGTGCCAGCAGTGGCCGCCCAGTTGGAGTATACGAGCAGTACTTC
. | . | TRBJ1-1 | TRBV4-1 | CASSLTSSSTEAFF | TGCGCCAGCAGCCTAACCTCGTCCAGCACTGAAGCTTTCTTT
TRBD1 | . | TRBJ1-5 | TRBV28 | CASRETGANQPQHF | TGTGCCAGCAGGGAGACAGGGGCTAATCAGCCCCAGCATTTT
TRBD2 | . | TRBJ2-3 | TRBV5-6 | CASSLGTSPDTQYF | TGTGCCAGCAGCTTGGGGACTAGCCCGGATACGCAGTATTTT
TRBD1 | . | TRBJ2-7 | TRBV28 | CASSSHTYRDRLTYEQYF | TGTGCCAGCAGTTCCCACACCTACCGGGACAGGCTGACCTACGAGCAGTACTTC
TRBD1 | . | TRBJ1-4 | TRBV5-5 | CASSPGGGKLFF | TGTGCCAGCAGCCCAGGGGGCGGGAAACTGTTTTTT
TRBD1 | . | TRBJ2-7 | TRBV5-5 | CASSILGTGGEQYF | TGTGCCAGCAGCATCCTAGGGACAGGGGGCGAGCAGTACTTC
. | . | TRBJ1-6 | TRBV27 | CASRDIQSSYNSPLHF | TGTGCCAGCAGGGACATCCAAAGCTCCTATAATTCACCCCTCCACTTT
TRBD1 | . | TRBJ1-6 | TRBV19 | CASGGRQGQYNSPLHF | TGTGCCAGTGGGGGCAGACAGGGTCAATATAATTCACCCCTCCACTTT
TRBD1 | . | TRBJ2-6 | TRBV9 | CASSAIQGYGANVLTF | TGTGCCAGCAGCGCCATACAGGGGTACGGGGCCAACGTCCTGACTTTC
TRBD1 | . | TRBJ2-1 | TRBV4-1 | CASSLGTGGYNEQFF | TGCGCCAGCAGCCTTGGTACAGGGGGCTACAATGAGCAGTTCTTC
TRBD1 | . | TRBJ1-3 | TRBV7-2 | CASSHGTGSSGNTIYF | TGTGCCAGCAGTCACGGGACAGGGAGCTCTGGAAACACCATATATTTT
. | . | TRBJ2-7 | TRBV5-6 | CASSRDYEQYF | TGTGCCAGCAGTCGGGACTACGAGCAGTACTTC
TRBD1 | . | TRBJ2-3 | TRBV9 | CASSVWDRVADTQYF | TGTGCCAGCAGCGTATGGGACAGGGTGGCTGATACGCAGTATTTT
TRBD1 | . | TRBJ1-3 | TRBV5-1 | CASSLDGTGAGNTIYF | TGCGCCAGCAGCTTGGACGGGACAGGGGCTGGAAACACCATATATTTT
. | . | TRBJ2-2 | TRBV4-2 | CASSQDTRANTGELFF | TGTGCCAGCAGCCAAGATACCAGGGCGAACACCGGGGAGCTGTTTTTT
. | . | TRBJ2-7 | TRBV27 | CASSNRVAYEQYF | TGTGCCAGCAGTAACCGGGTCGCCTACGAGCAGTACTTC
. | . | TRBJ1-5 | TRBV7-8 | CASSLEGLGLNQPQHF | TGTGCCAGCAGCTTAGAGGGCTTGGGACTGAATCAGCCCCAGCATTTT
TRBD1 | few | TRBJ1-2 | TRBV6-5 | CASSYGSGQGSGYTF | TGTGCCAGCAGTTACGGCTCGGGACAGGGGTCTGGCTACACCTTC
TRBD2 | few | TRBJ2-2 | TRBV6-5 | CASSPGTSVTGELFF | TGTGCCAGCAGCCCCGGGACTAGCGTCACCGGGGAGCTGTTTTTT
. | . | TRBJ2-5 | TRBV28 | CASTPVRMPQETQYF | TGTGCCAGCACCCCGGTGCGGATGCCTCAAGAGACCCAGTACTTC
TRBD1 | . | TRBJ1-2 | TRBV7-9 | CASSLVGTVSGYTF | TGTGCCAGCAGCTTAGTTGGGACAGTATCTGGCTACACCTTC
. | . | TRBJ1-1 | TRBV16 | CASSQEGKWNTEAFF | TGTGCCAGCAGCCAGGAGGGGAAGTGGAACACTGAAGCTTTCTTT
. | . | TRBJ2-1 | TRBV7-3 | CASSPRSSSYNEQFF | TGTGCCAGCAGCCCGCGATCGAGCTCCTACAATGAGCAGTTCTTC
. | . | TRBJ1-1 | TRBV28 | CASSPYDRNTEAFF | TGTGCCAGCAGTCCATATGACAGGAACACTGAAGCTTTCTTT
. | . | TRBJ2-5 | TRBV5-6 | CASSLGAFGGLAETQYF | TGTGCCAGCAGCTTGGGAGCGTTCGGGGGGCTAGCAGAGACCCAGTACTTC
. | . | TRBJ2-5 | TRBV5-1 | CASSGSGQETQYF | TGCGCCAGCAGCGGAAGCGGACAAGAGACCCAGTACTTC
TRBD1 | . | TRBJ2-1 | TRBV7-9 | CASSTRQGFYEQFF | TGTGCCAGCAGCACAAGACAGGGTTTCTATGAGCAGTTCTTC
TRBD2 | . | TRBJ2-7 | TRBV27 | CASRFRGLVSEQYF | TGTGCCAGCAGATTTCGCGGACTAGTCAGCGAGCAGTACTTC
. | . | TRBJ2-3 | TRBV10-3 | CAIRKGVQISGTDTQYF | TGTGCCATCAGGAAGGGGGTACAAATCTCTGGCACAGATACGCAGTATTTT
TRBD1 | . | TRBJ1-3 | TRBV6-7 | CASSVTGVGLWGNTIYF | TGTGCCAGCAGTGTCACAGGGGTTGGCTTGTGGGGAAACACCATATATTTT
. | . | TRBJ2-5 | TRBV30 | CAWSRRGQETQYF | TGTGCCTGGAGTCGACGGGGGCAAGAGACCCAGTACTTC
TRBD1 | . | TRBJ2-7 | TRBV18 | CASSPGTGEYEQYF | TGTGCCAGCTCACCCGGGACAGGGGAGTACGAGCAGTACTTC
. | . | TRBJ2-3 | TRBV5-1 | CASRLADTQYF | TGCGCCAGCAGACTAGCAGATACGCAGTATTTT
. | . | TRBJ1-5 | TRBV2 | CASSVPPAGPQHF | TGTGCCAGCAGTGTTCCTCCCGCGGGGCCCCAGCATTTT
. | . | TRBJ1-2 | TRBV30 | CAWTQGSPNYGYTF | TGTGCCTGGACCCAGGGGTCGCCTAACTATGGCTACACCTTC
. | . | TRBJ2-7 | TRBV19 | CASSTGFRGLSYEQYF | TGTGCCAGTAGTACGGGTTTTAGGGGCCTCTCCTACGAGCAGTACTTC
. | . | TRBJ1-1 | TRBV7-3 | CASSLTGSMNTEAFF | TGTGCCAGCAGCTTAACGGGCAGCATGAACACTGAAGCTTTCTTT
. | . | TRBJ1-2 | TRBV9 | CASSVEVNQGPQGGYTF | TGTGCCAGCAGCGTAGAGGTCAATCAGGGGCCCCAGGGGGGCTACACCTTC
. | . | TRBJ2-5 | TRBV4-1 | CASSPEAGTQYF | TGCGCCAGCAGCCCGGAAGCGGGGACACAGTACTTC
. | . | TRBJ1-5 | TRBV6-1 | CASRGAGSSNQPQHF | TGTGCCAGCAGAGGTGCAGGGTCCAGCAATCAGCCCCAGCATTTT